The entry below describes one T cell receptor (beta chain). The data were obtained in a study of T cell changes during pregnancy in multiple sclerosis. TCRdb's copy holds only in-frame clones and misses some; the assay was immunoSEQ multiplex PCR. The sample has some 30,000 clones, nearly 90% seen once. This TCR was sampled from a female donor with multiple sclerosis, enrolled in a pregnancy study. Specimen: CD8+ T cells from peripheral blood mononuclear cells, collected in the third trimester of pregnancy.

This chain's CDR3 is CASSLPGLAGYNEQFF. The CDR3 bases are TGTGCCAGCAGCTTGCCGGGACTAGCGGGGTACAATGAGCAGTTCTTC. The chain has TRBV7-6 and TRBJ2-1; TRBD2 agrees at 13 bases. The CDR3 sequence is 16 residues long. Germline V gene data show CDR1 as SGHVS and CDR2 as FNYEAQ. V lost 3 bases and J lost 4; bases outside the gene matches: 3.